This T cell receptor (beta chain) was captured in a study of vaccination and CD4 T cells after COVID-19. A note on this clonotype: Its cognate antigen is unknown.

Described treatment: roughly ten-day PBMC culture with coronavirus spike peptide pools or control peptides (ViraFEST assay). The germline V gene encodes CDR1 SGHTS and CDR2 YDEGEE. With V trimmed by 3 bases and J by 8 bases, 8 bases remained unmatched. The CDR3 runs to 14 residues. Cultured CD4+ T-cell DNA underwent Oncomine TCR Beta short-read sequencing. TCRdb re-analysed the PCR reads in MiXCR, keeping a single row per CDR3 protein. The sample includes tens of thousands of distinct CDR3 sequences, around 63% of them seen just once. Specimen: CD4+ T cells from blood, cultured in vitro. The gene calls are TRBV5-8 and TRBJ1-2; TRBD1 agrees at 9 bases. The sequence was obtained from a human donor who had recovered from COVID-19. The CDR3 protein is CASSWDDRGTGYTF. The CDR3 nucleotides read TGTGCCAGCAGCTGGGACGACAGGGGGACCGGCTACACCTTC.